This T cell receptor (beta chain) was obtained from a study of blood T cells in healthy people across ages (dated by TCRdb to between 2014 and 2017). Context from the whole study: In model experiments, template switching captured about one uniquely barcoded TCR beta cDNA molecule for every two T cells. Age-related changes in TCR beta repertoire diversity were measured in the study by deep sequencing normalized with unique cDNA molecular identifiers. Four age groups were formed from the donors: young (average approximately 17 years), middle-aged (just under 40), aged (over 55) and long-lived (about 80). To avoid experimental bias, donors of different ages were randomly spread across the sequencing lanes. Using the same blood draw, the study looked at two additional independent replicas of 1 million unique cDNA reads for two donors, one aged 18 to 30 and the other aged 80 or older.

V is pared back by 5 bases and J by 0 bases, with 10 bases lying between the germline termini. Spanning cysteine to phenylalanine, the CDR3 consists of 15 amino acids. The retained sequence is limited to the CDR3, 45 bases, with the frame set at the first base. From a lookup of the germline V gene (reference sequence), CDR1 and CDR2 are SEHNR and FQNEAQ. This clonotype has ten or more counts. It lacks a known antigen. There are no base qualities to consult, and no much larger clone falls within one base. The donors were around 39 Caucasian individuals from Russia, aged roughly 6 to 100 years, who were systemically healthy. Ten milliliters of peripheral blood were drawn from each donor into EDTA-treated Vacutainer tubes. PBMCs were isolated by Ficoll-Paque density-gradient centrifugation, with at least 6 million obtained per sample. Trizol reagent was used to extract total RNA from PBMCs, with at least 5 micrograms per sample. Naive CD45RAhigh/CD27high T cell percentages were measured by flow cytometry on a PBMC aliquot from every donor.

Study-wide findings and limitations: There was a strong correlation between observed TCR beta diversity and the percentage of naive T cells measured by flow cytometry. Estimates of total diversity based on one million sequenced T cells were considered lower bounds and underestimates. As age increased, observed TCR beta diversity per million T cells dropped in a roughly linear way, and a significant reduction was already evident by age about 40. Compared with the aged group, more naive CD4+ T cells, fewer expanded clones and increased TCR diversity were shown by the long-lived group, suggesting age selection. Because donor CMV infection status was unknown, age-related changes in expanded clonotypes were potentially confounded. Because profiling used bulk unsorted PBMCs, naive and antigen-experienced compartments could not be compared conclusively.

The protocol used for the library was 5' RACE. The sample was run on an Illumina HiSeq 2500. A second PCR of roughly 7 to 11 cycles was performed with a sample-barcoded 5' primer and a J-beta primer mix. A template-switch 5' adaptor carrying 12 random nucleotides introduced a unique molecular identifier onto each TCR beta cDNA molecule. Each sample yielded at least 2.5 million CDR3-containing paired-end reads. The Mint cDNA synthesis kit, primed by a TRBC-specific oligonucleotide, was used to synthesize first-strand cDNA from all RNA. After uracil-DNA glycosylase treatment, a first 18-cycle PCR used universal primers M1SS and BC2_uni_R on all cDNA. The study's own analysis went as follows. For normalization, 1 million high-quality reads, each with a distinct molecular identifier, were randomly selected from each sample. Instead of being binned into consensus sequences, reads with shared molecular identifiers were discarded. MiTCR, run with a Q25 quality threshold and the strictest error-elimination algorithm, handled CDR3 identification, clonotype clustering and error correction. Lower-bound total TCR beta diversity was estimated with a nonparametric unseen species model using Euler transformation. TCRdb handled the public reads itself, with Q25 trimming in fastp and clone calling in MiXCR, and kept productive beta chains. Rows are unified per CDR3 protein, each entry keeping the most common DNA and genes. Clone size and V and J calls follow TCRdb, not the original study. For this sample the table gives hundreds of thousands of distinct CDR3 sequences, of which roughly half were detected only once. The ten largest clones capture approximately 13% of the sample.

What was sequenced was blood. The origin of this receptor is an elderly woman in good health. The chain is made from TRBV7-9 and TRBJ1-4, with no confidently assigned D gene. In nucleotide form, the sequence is TGTGCCAGCAGCGCCGGAGCGGCAACTAATGAAAAACTGTTTTTT. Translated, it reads CASSAGAATNEKLFF.